This T cell receptor beta chain was sequenced for a study of control samples from healthy donors and cancer patients. Using immunoSEQ multiplex PCR, the repertoire was profiled, and TCRdb retains in-frame clones only, with some absent. Altogether about 85,000 clones are present, about 88% being singletons, with the ten largest covering 7.6%. The CDR3 totals 17 residues. In germline, CDR1 is MNHEY, CDR2 SMNVEV (reference sequence). V lost 3 bases, J lost 10 bases, and 16 bases stayed unmatched. V gene TRBV27 combines with J gene TRBJ1-4; 8 bases agree with TRBD1. The sequence was obtained from a woman aged 60-75 years in good health. Sequencing input: blood. The CDR3 reads CASSFTNAGGDLRKLFF. The CDR3 DNA reads as TGTGCCAGCAGTTTTACAAACGCAGGGGGCGATCTGAGAAAACTGTTTTTT. Combining the CDR3 with reference TRBV27 and TRBJ1-4 gives the whole variable domain EAQVTQNPRYLITVTGKKLTVTCSQNMNHEYMSWYRQDPGLGLRQIYYSMNVEVTDKGDVPEGYKVSRKEKRNFPLILESPSPNQTSLYFCASSFTNAGGDLRKLFFGSGTQLSVL.